Below, 26 T cell receptor beta chains from the same sample are listed, as sequenced in a study of blood T cells in healthy people across ages. A J-beta primer mix and a sample-barcoded 5' primer were used in a second PCR of about 7 to 12 cycles. In TCRdb, the 5' RACE reads were re-called with MiXCR into one record per CDR3 protein. The table includes 1.2 million to 1.5 million distinct CDR3 sequences, 55% to 75% detected once. Sequencing was carried out using blood. The receptor set was obtained from a man younger than 30 in good health.

There are a few counts of this clonotype. This rearrangement joins TRBV25-1 to TRBJ1-4; possible D gene TRBD1, 5 bases. Germline lookup yields CDR1 MGHDK and CDR2 SYGVNS. The germline V and J ends were trimmed by 2 bases and 8 bases, with 18 bases remaining between them. The CDR3 covers 16 residues. The chain's CDR3 is CASSENRDSRPEKLFF. DNA for the CDR3: TGTGCCAGCAGTGAAAACCGGGACTCGCGGCCCGAAAAACTGTTTTTT.

The V and J genes are TRBV4-3 and TRBJ2-7; D is unclear. V was shortened by 5 bases and J by 5 bases, with 16 bases between the two germline ends. This CDR3 spans 14 amino acids. Germline-derived CDR1 and CDR2 are LGHNA and YSLEER. The CDR3 region is CASSNTIGNNEQYF. DNA of the CDR3: TGCGCCAGCAGCAATACAATTGGGAACAACGAGCAGTACTTC.

The chain joins TRBV7-9 to TRBJ1-2, with D possibly TRBD1 on 6 matching bases. The CDR3 is made up of 13 amino acids. Germline V gives CDR1 SEHNR, CDR2 FQNEAQ (reference sequence). V was cut by 3 bases and J by 7 bases, with 12 bases left in between. CDR3 nucleotide sequence: TGTGCCAGCAGCTTCGAGACAGGCGGTGGCTACACCTTC. Translation gives CASSFETGGGYTF.

This chain links TRBV20-1 with TRBJ2-1; D not certain. Per germline, CDR1 DFQATT and CDR2 SNEGSKA (reference sequence). This CDR3 is built from 11 residues. V was shortened by 2 bases and J by 12 bases, with 11 bases between the two germline ends. CDR3 sequence reads: CSARTLLGQFF. The CDR3 DNA follows: TGCAGTGCTAGAACCTTGCTCGGGCAGTTCTTC.

The chain couples TRBV27 to TRBJ2-4, with TRBD2 matching over 8 bases. Matching the DNA end better, TRBJ2-7 makes the J call doubtful. The CDR3 totals 20 residues. In germline, CDR1 is MNHEY, CDR2 SMNVEV (reference sequence). The CDR3 here is CASRKRQNVDFGTRSHEQYF. The CDR3 DNA is TGTGCCAGCCGAAAAAGACAAAACGTCGACTTCGGGACTAGGTCCCACGAGCAGTACTTC.

About this clonotype itself: The junction departs from the called germline gene at one end, perhaps through a read error. V gene TRBV27 combines with J gene TRBJ2-7; D assignment may be TRBD1 or TRBD2 (5 bases each). Germline CDR1 and CDR2: MNHEY and SMNVEV (reference sequence). This CDR3 is 15 amino acids long. CDR3: CAGSPNTGTTYEQYF. CDR3 nucleotides: TGTGCCGGCAGCCCAAATACCGGGACGACCTACGAGCAGTACTTC.

This clonotype was observed a few times. The J gene is TRBJ2-7, the V gene TRBV5-1, with 7 bases matching TRBD2. J gave up 0 bases and V 5 bases, and 8 bases lay outside the gene matches. Per germline, CDR1 SGHRS and CDR2 YFSETQ. This CDR3 has 15 residues. The CDR3: CASSEWGGISYEQYF. The DNA of the CDR3 is TGCGCCAGCAGTGAATGGGGAGGGATCTCCTACGAGCAGTACTTC.

This chain uses TRBV28 with TRBJ2-1; 9 nucleotides agree with TRBD2. This CDR3 is built from 15 residues. The J segment lost 4 bases and the V segment lost 5 bases, leaving 6 bases of the junction unmatched. The germline CDR1 and CDR2 sequences are MDHEN and SYDVKM. The CDR3 spells CASSQIAGVYNEQFF. DNA for the CDR3: TGTGCCAGCAGTCAGATAGCGGGGGTGTACAATGAGCAGTTCTTC.

J is TRBJ2-1 and V is TRBV20-1; 10 bases map to TRBD1. The CDR3 has 15 residues. The V segment lost 1 base and the J segment 7 bases; nucleotides outside the gene matches: 7. The V gene's germline CDR1 is DFQATT and CDR2 SNEGSKA (reference sequence). This chain's CDR3 is CSARVRQGARNEQFF. CDR3 bases: TGCAGTGCTAGAGTTCGACAGGGGGCGCGGAATGAGCAGTTCTTC.

The table lists this clonotype with a few counts. This chain connects TRBV7-9 to TRBJ2-4, with D perhaps matching TRBD1 (6 bases). With the DNA end fitting TRBJ2-7 better, the J assignment may be wrong. Looked up from germline, CDR1 is SEHNR and CDR2 is FQNEAQ (reference sequence). The CDR3 runs to 14 residues. The CDR3 loop is CASSLGTPSGEQYF. CDR3 sequence (DNA): TGTGCCAGCAGCTTGGGGACACCCTCGGGCGAGCAGTACTTC.

This clonotype was seen only a few times. V usage is TRBV5-1 and J usage is TRBJ2-1; TRBD2 matches 9 bases. There are 15 residues in the CDR3. V shed 7 bases and J 2 bases; nucleotides not matched to a gene: 7. CDR1 and CDR2 (germline): SGHRS, YFSETQ. CDR3 in DNA: TGCGCCAGCCACCTGGCGGGAGGGCCCTACAATGAGCAGTTCTTC. Translation gives CASHLAGGPYNEQFF.

The rearrangement joins TRBV9 to TRBJ2-1, with 10 nucleotides matching TRBD2. This CDR3 is 15 amino acids long. CDR1 is SGDLS and CDR2 is YYNGEE in the germline V gene. V gave up 6 bases and J gave up 8 bases; unmatched junction bases: 11. CDR3 bases: TGTGCCAGCACATTTTCTCTAGCGGGAGTAGATGAGCAGTTCTTC. This encodes CASTFSLAGVDEQFF.

J is TRBJ2-1 and V is TRBV3-1, with TRBD2 identical over 7 bases. Germline CDR1 reads LGHDT; CDR2 reads YNNKEL (reference sequence). Losses at the gene ends were 4 bases for V and 10 bases for J; bases not matched to a gene: 7. This CDR3 is built from 13 residues. In nucleotides, the CDR3 is TGTGCCAGCAGCCCCCAGACTAGCTCGGAGCAGTTCTTC. Protein: CASSPQTSSEQFF.

This chain links TRBV12-3 or TRBV12-4 with TRBJ2-7; the D gene is possibly TRBD2 (6 bases). The CDR3 is 15 amino acids. Trimming took 5 bases from V and 2 from J, leaving 16 bases between them. DNA for the CDR3: TGTGCCAGCAGTCCTTTCGCGGGGTATCCCTACGAGCAGTACTTC. Translating it yields CASSPFAGYPYEQYF.

The V and J genes are TRBV6-2 or TRBV6-3 and TRBJ2-2; no definite D call. CDR1 and CDR2 (germline): MNHEY, SVGEGT. V was shortened by 7 bases and J by 6 bases, with 9 bases between the two germline ends. The CDR3 runs 12 residues. CDR3 in DNA: TGTGCCAGCAACTTTTATGCCGGGGAGCTGTTTTTT. Translated: CASNFYAGELFF.

The chain employs TRBV7-6 and TRBJ1-1; 7 bases are a match to TRBD1. The CDR3 length is 14 residues. The germline V gene has CDR1 SGHVS and CDR2 FNYEAQ. Trimming cost V 5 bases and J 4 bases; bases outside gene matches: 7. CDR3 in amino acids: CASSNPYRGTEAFF. CDR3 sequence (DNA): TGTGCCAGCAGCAATCCTTACAGGGGCACTGAAGCTTTCTTT.

This clonotype was detected a few times. J is TRBJ2-1 and V is TRBV7-2; TRBD1 aligns across 10 bases. The CDR3 is 13 residues long. The V gene's germline CDR1 is SGHTA and CDR2 FQGNSA. The ends lost 6 bases at V and 8 bases at J; junction bases unmatched: 4. Here the CDR3 DNA reads TGTGCCAGCAGGGACAGGGGGAGCGATGAGCAGTTCTTC. Protein: CASRDRGSDEQFF.

The chain employs TRBV6-5 and TRBJ2-1; 8 bases map to TRBD2. The germline gives CDR1 MNHEY, CDR2 SVGAGI. The CDR3 consists of 14 residues. After removal of 8 bases from V and 10 bases from J, the junction contained 13 bases not matched to a gene. The CDR3 coding sequence is TGTGCCAGCCATCCAGCGGGGGAGCCTTGGGAGCAGTTCTTC. This codes for CASHPAGEPWEQFF.

The genes are TRBV12-3 or TRBV12-4 and TRBJ1-5; D gene unclear. The ends were cut back, 3 bases at V and 0 bases at J, with 9 bases in the middle. This CDR3 is 15 amino acids long. The CDR3: CASSFFGLSNQPQHF. The CDR3 DNA follows: TGTGCCAGCAGTTTTTTCGGCCTTAGCAATCAGCCCCAGCATTTT.

The J gene is TRBJ2-2, the V gene TRBV4-1; D ambiguous. The V gene's germline CDR1 is MGHRA and CDR2 YSYEKL. Trimming took 2 bases from V and 6 from J, leaving 19 bases between them. The CDR3 extends over 17 amino acids. The CDR3 region has the DNA TGCGCCAGCAGCCAATCTCCTAGGGATCCGGGTCCCGGGGAGCTGTTTTTT. Residues: CASSQSPRDPGPGELFF.

This clonotype was seen a handful of times. The chain has TRBV10-3 and TRBJ2-1; a weak D match, TRBD2 (5 bases). CDR1 and CDR2 from the germline V gene are ENHRY and SYGVKD. V lost 0 bases and J lost 7, with 10 bases in between. The CDR3 has 14 residues. The CDR3 loop is CAISESLGGNEQFF. The CDR3 coding sequence is TGTGCCATCAGTGAGTCGCTAGGAGGTAATGAGCAGTTCTTC.

V usage is TRBV20-1 and J usage is TRBJ1-5; unclear D gene. V was clipped by 0 bases and J by 4 bases, with 10 bases between them. The CDR3 loop spans 14 amino acids. The germline gives CDR1 DFQATT, CDR2 SNEGSKA (reference sequence). The CDR3 is CSARDPKGNQPQHF. CDR3 nucleotides: TGCAGTGCTAGAGATCCTAAGGGAAATCAGCCCCAGCATTTT.

This chain links TRBV29-1 with TRBJ2-6, with 9 bases matching TRBD2. This CDR3 has 17 residues. V lost 2 bases and J lost 2; bases outside the gene matches: 7. The germline gives CDR1 SQVTM, CDR2 ANQGSEA. CDR3 sequence: CSVELRLAGPGANVLTF. CDR3 DNA sequence: TGCAGCGTTGAACTTCGGCTAGCGGGGCCTGGGGCCAACGTCCTGACTTTC.

The CDR3 is CSVERATEWGYTF. CDR3 DNA: TGCAGCGTTGAACGGGCCACCGAGTGGGGCTACACCTTC. The chain has TRBV29-1 and TRBJ1-2, with D unresolved. Trimming pared 2 bases from V and 8 bases from J, leaving 15 bases between. The germline V gene encodes CDR1 SQVTM and CDR2 ANQGSEA. The CDR3 totals 13 residues. Drawing the rest from reference TRBV29-1 and TRBJ1-2, the complete variable domain is SAVISQKPSRDICQRGTSLTIQCQVDSQVTMMFWYRQQPGQSLTLIATANQGSEATYESGFVIDKFPISRPNLTFSTLTVSNMSPEDSSIYLCSVERATEWGYTFGSGTRLTVV.

The genes are TRBV5-1 and TRBJ2-7, with D possibly being TRBD1 (5 bases). The V end was cut by 0 bases, the J end by 4 bases, with 11 bases between. The CDR3 has 14 residues. Per germline, CDR1 SGHRS and CDR2 YFSETQ. CDR3 DNA: TGCGCCAGCAGCTTGGAACAGGAGCCATACGAGCAGTACTTC. Protein sequence: CASSLEQEPYEQYF.

The chain employs TRBV25-1 and TRBJ2-1, with 9 bases matching TRBD2. Germline V gene sequence: CDR1 MGHDK, CDR2 SYGVNS. The CDR3 is 16 residues long. V lost 3 bases to trimming and J lost 5 bases; unmatched junction nucleotides: 8. In DNA form, the CDR3 reads TGTGCCAGCAGTGAGTTAGCGGGAGAGGCCGACAATGAGCAGTTCTTC. The encoded protein is CASSELAGEADNEQFF.